The 18 T cell receptor beta chains below come from one sample, sequenced in a study of long-term antiretroviral therapy in people with HIV. An immunoSEQ assay, version v3.0, was performed at survey level. The protocol was immunoSEQ multiplex PCR, while the TCRdb copy is restricted to in-frame clones and leaves out a portion. Of 9,500 to 11,000 clones listed, approximately 85% are singletons. The specimen was unsorted PBMCs, collected 1.8 years after starting antiretroviral therapy. The source is a man aged 35 to 55 with HIV.

J is TRBJ1-5 and V is TRBV2; unclear D gene. This CDR3 spans 12 amino acids. The germline V and J ends were trimmed by 5 bases and 10 bases, with 12 bases remaining between them. Germline loops: CDR1 SNHLY, CDR2 FYNNEI. CDR3 DNA sequence: TGTGCCAGCAGTTCAGCGGGTCGTCCCCAGCATTTT. It specifies CASSSAGRPQHF.

This chain connects TRBV7-2 to TRBJ2-3; D call uncertain. The V gene lost 2 bases and the J gene lost 6 bases, with 6 bases spanning the gap. This CDR3 contains 12 residues. Germline-derived CDR1 and CDR2 are SGHTA and FQGNSA. The DNA of the CDR3 is TGTGCCAGCAGCTTAAATCTCGATACGCAGTATTTT. Its translation: CASSLNLDTQYF.

This chain links TRBV19 with TRBJ2-1; the D is unclear. This CDR3 region has 15 residues. Germline-derived CDR1 and CDR2 are LNHDA and SQIVND (reference sequence). V was shortened by 2 bases and J by 5 bases, with 13 bases between the two germline ends. The DNA for the CDR3 is TGTGCCAGTAGTATAAAGTTACAGTTCAACAATGAGCAGTTCTTC. Amino acid sequence: CASSIKLQFNNEQFF.

The chain combines TRBV9 with TRBJ2-1, with TRBD1 as a possible D gene (6 bases). The CDR3 sequence is 16 residues long. The germline gives CDR1 SGDLS, CDR2 YYNGEE. The germline V and J ends were trimmed by 0 bases and 6 bases, with 16 bases remaining between them. CDR3 loop: CASSVDPGRGPNEQFF. CDR3 sequence (DNA): TGTGCCAGCAGCGTAGACCCGGGCAGGGGCCCCAATGAGCAGTTCTTC.

J is TRBJ2-7 and V is TRBV28, with D possibly matching TRBD2 (5 bases). V lost 6 bases and J 1 base, leaving 16 bases between the germline ends. There are 15 residues in the CDR3. Germline V gene sequence: CDR1 MDHEN, CDR2 SYDVKM. In DNA, the CDR3 is TGTGCCAGCAGCTACCGCGTCGGGGTTTCCTACGAGCAGTACTTC. This gives the protein CASSYRVGVSYEQYF.

The chain uses TRBV5-1 and TRBJ2-2; D not certain. Germline assignment: CDR1 SGHRS and CDR2 YFSETQ. V was pared by 0 bases and J by 4 bases, with 7 bases between. The CDR3 runs to 14 residues. This CDR3 reads CASSLAGFTGELFF. The CDR3 nucleotides are TGCGCCAGCAGCTTGGCCGGGTTCACCGGGGAGCTGTTTTTT.

This chain joins TRBV4-1 and TRBJ2-7; 8 bases are shared with TRBD2. This CDR3 has 15 amino acids. Germline V gene data show CDR1 as MGHRA and CDR2 as YSYEKL. V lost 5 bases, J lost 7 bases, and 13 bases stayed unmatched. The CDR3 sequence is CASSSSGLETKEQYF. CDR3 sequence (DNA): TGCGCCAGCAGCTCATCGGGACTAGAGACTAAAGAGCAGTACTTC.

This clone was counted a few times. This chain links TRBV19 with TRBJ1-2; D not certain. This CDR3 has 13 residues. V shed 7 bases and J shed 4 bases, with 13 bases lying between them. In germline, CDR1 is LNHDA, CDR2 SQIVND (reference sequence). CDR3 in DNA: TGTGCCAGTAATACACCGGGGATCTATGGCTACACCTTC. It yields the protein CASNTPGIYGYTF.

The V and J genes are TRBV7-8 and TRBJ2-3; no clear D. The germline V and J ends were trimmed by 5 bases and 2 bases, with 14 bases remaining between them. CDR1 and CDR2 from the germline V gene are SGHVS and FQNEAQ. This CDR3 comprises 15 residues. The CDR3 spells CASSPDSHATDTQYF. The CDR3 bases are TGTGCCAGCAGCCCTGACTCACATGCCACAGATACGCAGTATTTT. Looking up the rest from reference TRBV7-8 and TRBJ2-3 gives the full variable domain: GAGVSQSPRYKVAKRGQDVALRCDPISGHVSLFWYQQALGQGPEFLTYFQNEAQLDKSGLPSDRFFAERPEGSVSTLKIQRTQQEDSAVYLCASSPDSHATDTQYFGPGTRLTVL.

The chain joins TRBV20-1 to TRBJ2-5, with a weak D call TRBD1 (5 bases). The V end was cut by 6 bases, the J end by 4 bases, with 9 bases between. The CDR3 extends over 11 amino acids. Germline lookup yields CDR1 DFQATT and CDR2 SNEGSKA (reference sequence). The CDR3 loop is CSATQGETQYF. The CDR3 DNA reads as TGCAGTGCAACCCAGGGAGAGACCCAGTACTTC.

The V gene is TRBV6-6, the J gene TRBJ2-1, with 7 bases matching TRBD2. Germline CDR1 MNHNY, CDR2 SVGAGI (reference sequence). V dropped 3 bases and J dropped 4; count of bases not matched to a gene: 3. This CDR3 has 14 residues. The CDR3: CASSYGGGYNEQFF. In DNA, the CDR3 is TGTGCCAGCAGTTATGGGGGGGGTTACAATGAGCAGTTCTTC.

The rearrangement joins TRBV27 to TRBJ1-5; unclear D gene. The CDR3 runs to 15 residues. V lost 3 bases and J 2 bases, leaving 11 bases between the germline ends. Per the germline V gene, CDR1 is MNHEY and CDR2 is SMNVEV (reference sequence). CDR3 region: CASSLGPLGNQPQHF. The DNA for the CDR3 is TGTGCCAGCAGTTTGGGCCCTTTGGGCAATCAGCCCCAGCATTTT.

V and J are TRBV5-1 and TRBJ2-1; 7 positions match TRBD1. Germline CDR1 and CDR2: SGHRS and YFSETQ. V gave up 4 bases and J gave up 4 bases; unmatched junction bases: 5. There are 14 residues in the CDR3. The CDR3 protein is CASSLGQSYNEQFF. As DNA, the CDR3 is TGCGCCAGCAGCCTGGGACAGTCTTACAATGAGCAGTTCTTC.

Details on this clone: As the CDR3 is not closed by the conserved phenylalanine or tryptophan, this likely results from a read error. No DNA is shown, since the ends of the CDR3 on it are uncertain; the CDR3 is the one TCRdb lists. V gene TRBV12-5 combines with J gene TRBJ2-7; TRBD2, the table's D call, lacks a check against the DNA. The CDR3 is 10 amino acids long, termini counted. From germline, CDR1 is LGHNT and CDR2 FRNRAP. The CDR3 loop is CGTSGRRRPG.

The chain employs TRBV2 and TRBJ1-1, with TRBD1 as a possible D gene (5 bases). Germline CDR1 and CDR2: SNHLY and FYNNEI. The V and J ends lost 9 bases and 1 base respectively, with 12 bases between them. The CDR3 is 13 residues long. CDR3 loop: CARSRGQNTEAFF. The CDR3 nucleotides read TGTGCCAGATCAAGGGGCCAGAACACTGAAGCTTTCTTT. The full variable domain, its missing parts supplied by reference TRBV2 and TRBJ1-1, is EPEVTQTPSHQVTQMGQEVILRCVPISNHLYFYWYRQILGQKVEFLVSFYNNEISEKSEIFDDQFSVERPDGSNFTLKIRSTKLEDSAMYFCARSRGQNTEAFFGQGTRLTVV.

The chain employs TRBV7-3 and TRBJ2-7, with 9 bases lining up with TRBD2. Germline values: CDR1 SGHTA, CDR2 FQGTGA. The ends lost 5 bases at V and 2 bases at J; junction bases unmatched: 4. This CDR3 region has 14 residues. The CDR3, as DNA: TGTGCCAGCAGCAAGACTAGCGGACCCTACGAGCAGTACTTC. This gives the protein CASSKTSGPYEQYF.

The CDR3 DNA sequence: TGTGCCAGCAGCCCGGAGGTCCGGCGTGGCTACACCTTC. Translation gives CASSPEVRRGYTF. V is TRBV7-2 and J is TRBJ1-2; D is uncertain. The germline CDR1 and CDR2 sequences are SGHTA and FQGNSA. The CDR3 runs 13 residues. Trimming shortened V by 5 bases and J by 7 bases, and 14 bases separated the two germline ends.

This clone was picked up a small number of times. The rearrangement uses TRBV5-1 and TRBJ2-7; the match to TRBD2 covers 7 bases. This CDR3 has 16 residues. In germline, CDR1 is SGHRS, CDR2 YFSETQ. Trimming took 5 bases from V and 0 from J; bases not matched to a gene: 11. The CDR3 sequence: CASSSGPSGTSYEQYF. CDR3 coding DNA: TGCGCCAGCAGTTCCGGGCCAAGCGGGACCTCCTACGAGCAGTACTTC. Supplemented by reference TRBV5-1 and TRBJ2-7, the full variable domain reads KAGVTQTPRYLIKTRGQQVTLSCSPISGHRSVSWYQQTPGQGLQFLFEYFSETQRNKGNFPGRFSGRQFSNSRSEMNVSTLELGDSALYLCASSSGPSGTSYEQYFGPGTRLTVT.